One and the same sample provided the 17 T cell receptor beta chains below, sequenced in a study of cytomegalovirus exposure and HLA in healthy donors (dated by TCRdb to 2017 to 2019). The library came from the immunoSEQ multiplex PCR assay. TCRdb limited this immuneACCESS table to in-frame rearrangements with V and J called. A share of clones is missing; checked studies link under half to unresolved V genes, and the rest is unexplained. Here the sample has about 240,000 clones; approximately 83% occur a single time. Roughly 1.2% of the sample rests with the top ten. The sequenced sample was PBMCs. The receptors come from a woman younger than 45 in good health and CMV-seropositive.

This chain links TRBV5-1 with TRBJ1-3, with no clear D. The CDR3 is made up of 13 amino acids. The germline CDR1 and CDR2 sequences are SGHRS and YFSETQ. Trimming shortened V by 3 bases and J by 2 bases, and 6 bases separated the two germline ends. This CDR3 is CASSSGAGNTIYF. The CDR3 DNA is TGCGCCAGCAGCTCCGGGGCTGGAAACACCATATATTTT.

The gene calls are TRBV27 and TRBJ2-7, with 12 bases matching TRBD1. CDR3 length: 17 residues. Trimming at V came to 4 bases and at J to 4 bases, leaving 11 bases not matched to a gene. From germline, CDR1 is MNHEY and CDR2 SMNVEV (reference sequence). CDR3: CASSSGTGGLVGYEQYF. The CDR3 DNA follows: TGTGCCAGCAGTTCCGGGACAGGGGGCCTCGTTGGGTACGAGCAGTACTTC.

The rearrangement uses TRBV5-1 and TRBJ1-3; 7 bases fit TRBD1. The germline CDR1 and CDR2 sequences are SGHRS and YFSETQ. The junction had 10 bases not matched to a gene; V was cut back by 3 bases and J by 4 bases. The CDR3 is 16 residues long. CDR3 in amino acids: CASSSETGQGGNTIYF. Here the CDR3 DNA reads TGCGCCAGCAGCTCCGAGACAGGGCAAGGAGGAAACACCATATATTTT.

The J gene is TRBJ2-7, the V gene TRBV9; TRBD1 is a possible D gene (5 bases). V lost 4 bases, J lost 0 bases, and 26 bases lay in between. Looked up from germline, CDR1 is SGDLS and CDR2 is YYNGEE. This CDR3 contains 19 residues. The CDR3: CASSHPLGLGGVSSYEQYF. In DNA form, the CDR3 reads TGTGCCAGCAGCCACCCGCTGGGGCTGGGCGGAGTAAGCTCCTACGAGCAGTACTTC. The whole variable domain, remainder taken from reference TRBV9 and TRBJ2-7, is DSGVTQTPKHLITATGQRVTLRCSPRSGDLSVYWYQQSLDQGLQFLIQYYNGEERAKGNILERFSAQQFPDLHSELNLSSLELGDSALYFCASSHPLGLGGVSSYEQYFGPGTRLTVT.

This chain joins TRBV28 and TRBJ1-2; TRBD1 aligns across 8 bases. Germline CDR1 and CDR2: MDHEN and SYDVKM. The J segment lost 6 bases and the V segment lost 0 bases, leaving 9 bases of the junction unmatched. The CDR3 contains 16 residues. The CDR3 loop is CASSLWVGGQGNGYTF. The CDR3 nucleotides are TGTGCCAGCAGTTTATGGGTAGGAGGACAGGGAAATGGCTACACCTTC.

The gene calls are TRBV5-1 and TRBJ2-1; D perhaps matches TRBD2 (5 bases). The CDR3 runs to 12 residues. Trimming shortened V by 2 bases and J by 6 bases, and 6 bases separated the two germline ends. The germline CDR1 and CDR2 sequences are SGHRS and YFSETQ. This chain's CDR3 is CASSLGGNEQFF. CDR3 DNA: TGCGCCAGCAGCTTAGGAGGCAATGAGCAGTTCTTC. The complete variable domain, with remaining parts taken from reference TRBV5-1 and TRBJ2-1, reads KAGVTQTPRYLIKTRGQQVTLSCSPISGHRSVSWYQQTPGQGLQFLFEYFSETQRNKGNFPGRFSGRQFSNSRSEMNVSTLELGDSALYLCASSLGGNEQFFGPGTRLTVL.

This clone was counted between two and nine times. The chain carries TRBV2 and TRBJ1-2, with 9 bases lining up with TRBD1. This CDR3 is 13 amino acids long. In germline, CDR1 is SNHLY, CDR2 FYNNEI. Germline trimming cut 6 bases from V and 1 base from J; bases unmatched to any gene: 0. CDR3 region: CASRDRGNYGYTF. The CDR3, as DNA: TGTGCCAGCAGGGACAGGGGTAACTATGGCTACACCTTC. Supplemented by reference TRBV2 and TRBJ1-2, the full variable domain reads EPEVTQTPSHQVTQMGQEVILRCVPISNHLYFYWYRQILGQKVEFLVSFYNNEISEKSEIFDDQFSVERPDGSNFTLKIRSTKLEDSAMYFCASRDRGNYGYTFGSGTRLTVV.

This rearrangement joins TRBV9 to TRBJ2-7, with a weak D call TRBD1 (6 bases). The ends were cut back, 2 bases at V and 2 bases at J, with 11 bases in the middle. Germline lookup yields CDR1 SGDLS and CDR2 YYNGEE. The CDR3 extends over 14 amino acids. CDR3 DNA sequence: TGTGCCAGCAGCGTCTCGACAGGTACCTACGAGCAGTACTTC. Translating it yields CASSVSTGTYEQYF.

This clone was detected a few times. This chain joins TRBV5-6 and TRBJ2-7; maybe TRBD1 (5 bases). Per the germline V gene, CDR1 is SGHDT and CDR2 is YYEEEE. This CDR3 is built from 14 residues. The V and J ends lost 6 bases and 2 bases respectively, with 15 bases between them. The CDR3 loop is CASNVGRPAYEQYF. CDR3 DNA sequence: TGTGCCAGCAATGTGGGGCGGCCAGCCTACGAGCAGTACTTC.

CDR3 sequence: CASSEGAAGTDTQYF. The DNA of the CDR3 is TGTGCCAGCAGCGAGGGGGCGGCCGGCACAGATACGCAGTATTTT. This rearrangement joins TRBV9 to TRBJ2-3; 7 bases agree with TRBD1. Germline assignment: CDR1 SGDLS and CDR2 YYNGEE. The CDR3 totals 15 residues. Trimming cost V 3 bases and J 1 base; bases outside gene matches: 5.

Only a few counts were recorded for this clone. The CDR3 protein is CASSLKTSGSLETQYF. The CDR3 nucleotides are TGTGCCAGCAGTTTAAAAACTAGCGGGAGTTTGGAGACCCAGTACTTC. The rearrangement joins TRBV27 to TRBJ2-5; TRBD2 agrees at 11 bases. Germline CDR1 MNHEY, CDR2 SMNVEV (reference sequence). Trimming at V came to 2 bases and at J to 5 bases, leaving 7 bases not matched to a gene. This CDR3 has 16 amino acids.

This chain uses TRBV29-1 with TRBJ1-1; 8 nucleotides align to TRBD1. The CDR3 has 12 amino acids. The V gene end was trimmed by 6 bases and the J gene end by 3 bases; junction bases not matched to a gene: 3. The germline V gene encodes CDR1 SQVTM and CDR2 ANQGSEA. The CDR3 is CSVGQGHTEAFF. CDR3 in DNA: TGCAGCGTCGGACAGGGACACACTGAAGCTTTCTTT.

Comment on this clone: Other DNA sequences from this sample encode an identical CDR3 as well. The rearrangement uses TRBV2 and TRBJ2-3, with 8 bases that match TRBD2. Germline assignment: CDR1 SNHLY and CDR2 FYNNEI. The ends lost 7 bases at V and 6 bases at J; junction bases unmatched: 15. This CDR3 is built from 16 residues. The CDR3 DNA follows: TGTGCCAGCACCTCCGGGACTAGTGGGAGAGTGGATACGCAGTATTTT. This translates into CASTSGTSGRVDTQYF.

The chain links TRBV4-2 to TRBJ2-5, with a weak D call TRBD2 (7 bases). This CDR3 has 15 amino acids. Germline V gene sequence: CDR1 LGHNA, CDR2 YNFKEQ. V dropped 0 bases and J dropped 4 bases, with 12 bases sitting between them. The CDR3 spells CASSQDGGQPETQYF. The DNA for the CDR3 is TGTGCCAGCAGCCAAGACGGGGGGCAGCCAGAGACCCAGTACTTC.

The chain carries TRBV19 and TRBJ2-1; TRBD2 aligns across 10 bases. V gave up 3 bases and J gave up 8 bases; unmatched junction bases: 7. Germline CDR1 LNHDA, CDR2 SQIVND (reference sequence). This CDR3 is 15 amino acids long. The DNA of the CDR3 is TGTGCCAGTAGTATGTCAGCGGGAGGGTTGCATGAGCAGTTCTTC. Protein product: CASSMSAGGLHEQFF.

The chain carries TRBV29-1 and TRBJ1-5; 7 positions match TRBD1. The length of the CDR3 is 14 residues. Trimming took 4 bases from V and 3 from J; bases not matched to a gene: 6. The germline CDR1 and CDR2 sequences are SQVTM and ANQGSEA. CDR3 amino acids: CSVGETGPNQPQHF. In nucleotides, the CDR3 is TGCAGCGTTGGGGAGACAGGGCCCAATCAGCCCCAGCATTTT.

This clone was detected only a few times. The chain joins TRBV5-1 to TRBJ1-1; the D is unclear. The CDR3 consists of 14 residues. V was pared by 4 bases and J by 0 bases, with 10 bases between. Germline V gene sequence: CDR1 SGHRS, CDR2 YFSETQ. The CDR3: CASSVNIMNTEAFF. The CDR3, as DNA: TGCGCCAGCAGCGTGAACATCATGAACACTGAAGCTTTCTTT.